Below are 26 T cell receptor beta chains sequenced from a single sample in a study of blood T cells in healthy people across ages. Through a sample-barcoded 5' primer and a J-beta primer mix, a second PCR was run for 7 to 11 cycles. Via MiXCR, TCRdb re-called the 5' RACE reads, giving one row per CDR3 protein. The sample has 1.5 million to 2 million distinct CDR3 sequences, about 28% seen once. Sequencing was carried out using blood. Receptors originate from a woman aged 25 to 39 in good health.

The chain has TRBV15 and TRBJ1-4; TRBD1 aligns across 9 bases. This CDR3 contains 19 residues. Germline V gene data show CDR1 as LNHNV and CDR2 as YYDKDF (reference sequence). The junction had 17 bases not matched to a gene; V was cut back by 1 base and J by 8 bases. Written as DNA, the CDR3 is TGTGCCACCAGCAGAGGGTTTGGTAATGAAGACAGGGGGGTCGAAAAACTGTTTTTT. Its translation is CATSRGFGNEDRGVEKLFF.

The chain uses TRBV20-1 and TRBJ1-1; D is perhaps TRBD1 (5 bases). The length of the CDR3 is 13 residues. Germline CDR1 is DFQATT and CDR2 is SNEGSKA (reference sequence). V was pared by 3 bases and J by 4 bases, with 12 bases between. The CDR3 DNA is TGCAGTGCTAGGTCGGGGGTAGCCACTGAAGCTTTCTTT. It codes for CSARSGVATEAFF.

This clonotype was seen more than once but under ten times. In DNA form, the CDR3 reads TGCAGTGCTAGAGCCGTGACTAGCGGGCCCCGGGATACGCAGTATTTT. Residues: CSARAVTSGPRDTQYF. The V and J genes are TRBV20-1 and TRBJ2-3; 10 bases agree with TRBD2. This CDR3 has 16 amino acids. CDR1 and CDR2 (germline): DFQATT, SNEGSKA (reference sequence). V was clipped by 1 base and J by 6 bases; unmatched bases: 10.

This clonotype has just a few counts. The V and J genes are TRBV5-1 and TRBJ1-1, with D maybe TRBD1 (6 bases). The CDR3 loop spans 13 amino acids. CDR1 and CDR2 (germline): SGHRS, YFSETQ. V was shortened by 0 bases and J by 7 bases, with 10 bases between the two germline ends. This chain's CDR3 is CASSLVSGVEAFF. CDR3 nucleotides: TGCGCCAGCAGCTTGGTGTCAGGGGTTGAAGCTTTCTTT.

Notes on this clonotype: A much larger clonotype is one base distant, so this may be a read error. This chain connects TRBV29-1 to TRBJ2-1, with D perhaps matching TRBD1 (6 bases). Per germline, CDR1 SQVTM and CDR2 ANQGSEA. This CDR3 region has 11 residues. With 4 bases removed from V and 13 bases from J, the gap between germline ends came to 14 bases. CDR3 bases: TGCAGCGTTGGACGGACAGAGACCCAGTTCTTC. Translated: CSVGRTETQFF.

Note on this clonotype: Since a much larger clone is just one base distant, this may be a read error. This chain uses TRBV20-1 with TRBJ2-1; D may correspond to TRBD1 or TRBD2 (5 bases each). Germline assignment: CDR1 DFQATT and CDR2 SNEGSKA (reference sequence). The CDR3 loop spans 11 amino acids. The CDR3 loop reads CRGDSYNEQFF. Here the CDR3 DNA reads TGCAGGGGGGACTCCTACAATGAGCAGTTCTTC.

V and J are TRBV27 and TRBJ1-6; the match to TRBD1 covers 7 bases. This CDR3 is 15 amino acids long. V was clipped by 2 bases and J by 7 bases; unmatched bases: 5. CDR1 is MNHEY, CDR2 SMNVEV, per germline (reference sequence). The CDR3 protein is CASSLAGTVNSPLHF. CDR3 nucleotides: TGTGCCAGCAGTTTAGCCGGGACAGTCAATTCACCCCTCCACTTT.

J is TRBJ2-1 and V is TRBV20-1, with no clear D. CDR3 length: 14 amino acids. The germline V gene has CDR1 DFQATT and CDR2 SNEGSKA (reference sequence). With 0 bases removed from V and 6 bases from J, the gap between germline ends came to 12 bases. Here the CDR3 DNA reads TGCAGTGCTAGAGATTGGGAAAAGAGCAATGAGCAGTTCTTC. Its translation: CSARDWEKSNEQFF.

The chain has TRBV7-6 and TRBJ2-3; 7 bases match TRBD1. Trimming took 4 bases from V and 4 from J; bases not matched to a gene: 8. CDR1 and CDR2 from the germline V gene are SGHVS and FNYEAQ. The CDR3 consists of 15 residues. The CDR3 here is CASSSRQGTADTQYF. The CDR3 coding sequence is TGTGCCAGCAGCTCCCGACAGGGTACCGCAGATACGCAGTATTTT.

The gene calls are TRBV18 and TRBJ2-7; D may correspond to TRBD1 or TRBD2 (5 bases each). The CDR3 totals 14 residues. CDR1 is KGHSH and CDR2 is LQKENI in the germline V gene. The germline V and J ends were trimmed by 3 bases and 5 bases, with 14 bases remaining between them. The CDR3 spells CASSPSPGLHEQYF. For the CDR3, the DNA is TGTGCCAGCTCACCTAGCCCGGGGCTGCACGAGCAGTACTTC.

This clonotype was seen only a few times. The chain combines TRBV9 with TRBJ2-5, with D tentatively TRBD1 (6 bases). This CDR3 spans 16 amino acids. Germline V gene sequence: CDR1 SGDLS, CDR2 YYNGEE. Trimming cost V 3 bases and J 2 bases, with 17 bases left between them. In DNA form, the CDR3 reads TGTGCCAGCAGCGCCGCCCGGGACATGACACAAGAGACCCAGTACTTC. It is translated as CASSAARDMTQETQYF.

The gene calls are TRBV29-1 and TRBJ1-1, with D possibly matching TRBD1 (5 bases). The V gene lost 7 bases and the J gene lost 1 base, with 19 bases spanning the gap. Germline CDR1 reads SQVTM; CDR2 reads ANQGSEA. The CDR3 totals 15 residues. CDR3 nucleotide sequence: TGCAGCGGTGTCAATCCTGGGGACCGGAACACTGAAGCTTTCTTT. Amino acids: CSGVNPGDRNTEAFF.

CDR3 protein: CASSYRYLWVAGAGTDTQYF. CDR3 in DNA: TGTGCCAGCAGTTACCGCTATTTGTGGGTAGCGGGAGCGGGCACAGATACGCAGTATTTT. This chain joins TRBV6-5 and TRBJ2-3; 9 positions match TRBD2. After removal of 2 bases from V and 1 base from J, the junction contained 16 bases not matched to a gene. CDR1 is MNHEY and CDR2 is SVGAGI in the germline V gene. The CDR3 runs 20 residues.

CDR3 amino acids: CASSPGGGATGELFF. The CDR3, as DNA: TGTGCCAGCAGCCCCGGAGGCGGAGCGACCGGGGAGCTGTTTTTT. The chain combines TRBV27 with TRBJ2-2; TRBD2 might be the D (5 bases). This CDR3 comprises 15 residues. The V and J ends lost 6 bases and 5 bases respectively, with 16 bases between them. Germline loops: CDR1 MNHEY, CDR2 SMNVEV (reference sequence).

This clonotype came up a few times. The V and J genes are TRBV4-2 and TRBJ2-3, with D perhaps matching TRBD2 (6 bases). Per the germline V gene, CDR1 is LGHNA and CDR2 is YNFKEQ. Deletions cut 0 bases from V and 0 bases from J, with 13 bases between. This CDR3 spans 17 amino acids. The CDR3 region is CASSQEWLASSTDTQYF. The CDR3, as DNA: TGTGCCAGCAGCCAAGAATGGCTAGCGAGCAGCACAGATACGCAGTATTTT.

The sample holds many counts of this clonotype. The chain recombines TRBV4-1 with TRBJ2-7, with 8 bases aligning to TRBD2. V lost 5 bases to trimming and J lost 0 bases; unmatched junction nucleotides: 9. Germline V gives CDR1 MGHRA, CDR2 YSYEKL. There are 16 residues in the CDR3. The CDR3 sequence: CASSTRGGLSSYEQYF. Written as DNA, the CDR3 is TGCGCCAGCAGCACCCGGGGGGGTTTAAGCTCCTACGAGCAGTACTTC.

This chain links TRBV2 with TRBJ1-4; D uncertain. Deletions cut 6 bases from V and 6 bases from J, with 17 bases between. Germline V gene lookup returns CDR1 SNHLY and CDR2 FYNNEI. This CDR3 region has 15 residues. CDR3 sequence: CASRSRDGRYEKLFF. The CDR3 DNA follows: TGTGCCAGCAGGAGCCGCGATGGGAGGTATGAAAAACTGTTTTTT.

The sample holds many counts of this clonotype. This sequence joins TRBV29-1 and TRBJ2-5; 12 bases are shared with TRBD2. With 8 bases clipped from V and 4 bases from J, the junction kept 14 bases outside the gene matches. The CDR3 is 16 amino acids. Germline-derived CDR1 and CDR2 are SQVTM and ANQGSEA. CDR3 sequence reads: CSFQELAGGRRETQYF. CDR3 sequence (DNA): TGCAGCTTTCAAGAGCTAGCGGGGGGGCGGAGAGAGACCCAGTACTTC.

V gene TRBV7-2 combines with J gene TRBJ2-7; D not certain. The J call may not be correct, given that the DNA end is closer to TRBJ2-5. The CDR3 is 15 residues long. Germline values: CDR1 SGHTA, CDR2 FQGNSA. The CDR3 bases are TGTGCCAGCAGCTTTAGTCTTTGGGTCCGCGAGACCCAGTACTTC. This translates into CASSFSLWVRETQYF.

This clonotype has a count of ten or more. The V gene is TRBV10-3, the J gene TRBJ1-2; D unclear. The V and J ends lost 3 bases and 4 bases respectively, with 9 bases between them. CDR3 size: 13 residues. Germline loops: CDR1 ENHRY, CDR2 SYGVKD. Written as DNA, the CDR3 is TGTGCCATCAGTGACGGTGTGAGCTATGGCTACACCTTC. Its translation: CAISDGVSYGYTF.

As regards this clonotype: The junction and the germline gene differ at one end; a read error may be behind it. DNA of the CDR3: TGCGGCGTGGCGGGACTAGCGGTGACCCAGTACTTC. Amino acid sequence: CGVAGLAVTQYF. The V and J genes are TRBV29-1 and TRBJ2-7; 11 bases align to TRBD2. The DNA end is a closer match to TRBJ2-5, so the J assignment may be wrong. This CDR3 contains 12 residues. CDR1 and CDR2 (germline): SQVTM, ANQGSEA.

In its sample, this clonotype was seen a few times. The chain recombines TRBV29-1 with TRBJ1-1; D might be TRBD1 (5 bases). This CDR3 has 13 amino acids. Germline V CDR1 and CDR2: SQVTM, ANQGSEA. CDR3 region: CIAMVGRGTEAFF. The DNA of the CDR3 is TGCATCGCCATGGTGGGGCGAGGCACTGAAGCTTTCTTT.

CDR3 in amino acids: CATSTEGTSPAKTQYF. The CDR3 DNA follows: TGTGCCACCAGCACCGAAGGAACCTCCCCCGCGAAGACCCAGTACTTC. The J gene is TRBJ2-5, the V gene TRBV15, with D unresolved. CDR1 and CDR2 from the germline V gene are LNHNV and YYDKDF (reference sequence). The CDR3 spans 16 residues. V dropped 4 bases and J dropped 6 bases, with 21 bases sitting between them.

This chain connects TRBV27 to TRBJ2-7, with D possibly being TRBD2 (6 bases). The CDR3 consists of 14 residues. The V end lost 4 bases, the J end lost 7 bases, and 17 bases lay between the germline ends. Looked up from germline, CDR1 is MNHEY and CDR2 is SMNVEV (reference sequence). As DNA, the CDR3 is TGTGCCAGCAGTTACCGGGGGTTAGGCCATGAGCAGTACTTC. Translated: CASSYRGLGHEQYF.

This clonotype occurred a few times. This rearrangement joins TRBV5-1 to TRBJ2-1, with 11 bases lining up with TRBD2. Germline V gives CDR1 SGHRS, CDR2 YFSETQ. The CDR3 consists of 15 residues. J was trimmed by 5 bases and V by 3 bases; bases with no gene match: 4. In nucleotides, the CDR3 is TGCGCCAGCAGCTGGGGGACTAGCGGTAACAATGAGCAGTTCTTC. Its protein product is CASSWGTSGNNEQFF.

The CDR3 coding sequence is TGTGCCAGCAATCGGGACACAACCACCGGGGAGCTGTTTTTT. Translated: CASNRDTTTGELFF. The chain uses TRBV12-3 or TRBV12-4 and TRBJ2-2; D possibly corresponds to TRBD1 (6 bases). V lost 7 bases and J 4 bases, leaving 13 bases between the germline ends. This CDR3 has 14 amino acids.